This T cell receptor beta chain was obtained from a study of T-cell memory formation after mild COVID-19. Background on the study: The TCR clusters were mostly specific to one donor.

CDR3 length: 13 amino acids. V dropped 3 bases and J dropped 11 bases, with 11 bases sitting between them. TCRdb redid the calling of the 5' RACE reads with MiXCR, one entry per CDR3 protein. The sample has around 140,000 distinct CDR3 sequences; about 19% are singletons. This rearrangement joins TRBV12-3 or TRBV12-4 to TRBJ1-6; D remains unclear. This clonotype was sampled from an adult woman who had mild COVID-19 (a few samples of this study predate the infection). Cell type and time point are not known. Sequencing was performed on PBMCs or a T cell subset sorted from them (not recorded which). CDR3: CASSFGLGAPLHF. Here the CDR3 DNA reads TGTGCCAGCAGTTTTGGGTTAGGAGCACCCCTCCACTTT.